Listed below are T cell receptor beta chains from one sample, sequenced in a study of molecular identifiers for immune sequencing clone quantification. TCRdb ran MiXCR on the PCR reads and lists one entry per CDR3 protein. This sample carries about 640,000 distinct CDR3 sequences, around 20% of them seen once, and the ten largest clones take about 0.9%. The material sequenced was naive CD8+ T cells from blood, with Jurkat cell RNA spiked in. The receptors shown here come from a human donor in good health. Some libraries in this study had Jurkat cell RNA spiked in. Each CDR3 is given with its conserved first and last residue. D genes are given only for firm matches. Where a row states a size, it is once, few, many or the class of an expanded clone; other rows omit it.

d_call	v_call	j_call	clone_size	cdr3_aa	cdr3_nt
NA	TRBV18	TRBJ2-7	NA	CASSPPQGASYERYF	TGTGCCAGCTCACCGCCACAGGGCGCCTCCTACGAGCGGTACTTC
TRBD2	TRBV30	TRBJ2-7	many	CAWSGSGGVSYEQYF	TGTGCCTGGAGCGGTAGCGGGGGGGTTTCCTACGAGCAGTACTTC
NA	TRBV14	TRBJ2-7	many	CASRKDSSYEQYF	TGTGCCAGCAGGAAGGACAGCTCCTACGAGCAGTACTTC
TRBD1	TRBV7-9	TRBJ1-4	many	CASSSASGGFGEKLFF	TGTGCCAGCAGCTCAGCATCAGGGGGCTTCGGTGAAAAACTGTTTTTT
NA	TRBV16	TRBJ2-7	NA	CASSQSAPLGSSYEQYF	TGTGCCAGCAGCCAATCCGCGCCCTTGGGGTCTTCCTACGAGCAGTACTTC
TRBD2	TRBV7-3	TRBJ2-1	few	CASSSELAGAPYNEQFF	TGTGCCAGCAGCTCCGAACTAGCGGGAGCCCCCTACAATGAGCAGTTCTTC
NA	TRBV2	TRBJ2-2	many	CASSADYPVNTGELFF	TGTGCCAGCAGTGCCGACTACCCAGTGAACACCGGGGAGCTGTTTTTT
NA	TRBV12-3/TRBV12-4	TRBJ1-1	NA	CASSLAPSSMGLNTEAFF	TGTGCCAGCAGTTTGGCCCCCTCTTCGATGGGGTTGAACACTGAAGCTTTCTTT
NA	TRBV14	TRBJ2-7	many	CASSQDLGANVKYF	TGTGCCAGCAGCCAAGATCTGGGAGCGAATGTAAAGTACTTC
TRBD1	TRBV11-3	TRBJ2-1	NA	CASSLGQGSGYEQFF	TGTGCCAGCAGCTTAGGACAGGGAAGTGGTTATGAGCAGTTCTTC
TRBD1	TRBV12-3/TRBV12-4	TRBJ1-4	many	CASSFEPGQGFYEKLFF	TGTGCCAGCAGTTTCGAGCCGGGACAGGGGTTCTATGAAAAACTGTTTTTT
TRBD1	TRBV7-7	TRBJ2-3	many	CASSPYPGQQEDTQYF	TGTGCTAGCAGCCCCTACCCGGGACAGCAAGAGGATACGCAGTATTTT
TRBD2	TRBV14	TRBJ2-5	many	CASSQVLAGLQETQYF	TGTGCCAGCAGCCAAGTGTTAGCGGGGCTCCAAGAGACCCAGTACTTC
NA	TRBV4-3	TRBJ2-7	NA	CASSQGPGIKYEQYF	TGCGCCAGCAGCCAAGGTCCGGGGATCAAGTACGAGCAGTACTTC
NA	TRBV4-2	TRBJ2-5	many	CASSQDLEETQYF	TGTGCCAGCAGCCAAGATCTTGAAGAGACCCAGTACTTC
NA	TRBV27	TRBJ1-2	many	CASSLGGRGYGYTF	TGTGCCAGCAGTTTAGGGGGAAGGGGATATGGCTACACCTTC
TRBD1	TRBV9	TRBJ1-3	few	CASSDDREGNTIYF	TGTGCCAGCAGCGACGACAGGGAAGGAAACACCATATATTTT
NA	TRBV11-3	TRBJ2-3	NA	CASSRGETSTDTQYF	TGTGCCAGCAGCCGAGGGGAAACTAGCACAGATACGCAGTATTTT
TRBD1	TRBV7-9	TRBJ1-1	many	CASSLRQGQNTEAFF	TGTGCCAGCAGCTTGAGACAGGGACAGAACACTGAAGCTTTCTTT
NA	TRBV27	TRBJ2-7	few	CASSSAQSYEQYF	TGTGCCAGCAGTTCTGCTCAAAGCTACGAGCAGTACTTC
NA	TRBV4-1	TRBJ1-5	many	CASSQEAVPNPYQPQHF	TGCGCCAGCAGCCAAGAGGCGGTCCCTAACCCCTATCAGCCCCAGCATTTT
TRBD2	TRBV20-1	TRBJ2-2	few	CSARASGRGYVSGELFF	TGCAGTGCTAGGGCTAGCGGGAGGGGGTACGTCTCTGGGGAGCTGTTTTTT
NA	TRBV4-1	TRBJ2-3	many	CASSLWVADTQYF	TGCGCCAGCAGCCTTTGGGTCGCAGATACGCAGTATTTT
TRBD1	TRBV5-4	TRBJ1-1	many	CASSAETGTEAFF	TGTGCCAGCAGCGCCGAGACAGGGACCGAAGCTTTCTTT
NA	TRBV19	TRBJ2-2	many	CASSSWAAAGELFF	TGTGCCAGTAGCTCTTGGGCCGCCGCCGGGGAGCTGTTTTTT
TRBD2	TRBV5-1	TRBJ2-2	many	CASSLAGRTGELFF	TGCGCCAGCAGCTTAGCGGGGAGGACCGGGGAGCTGTTTTTT
TRBD2	TRBV28	TRBJ2-1	NA	CASSLSTSRTYNEQFF	TGTGCCAGCAGCCTGTCGACTAGCAGGACTTACAATGAGCAGTTCTTC
TRBD2	TRBV23-1	TRBJ2-5	many	CASSQSLAGALLKEETQYF	TGCGCCAGCAGTCAATCGCTAGCGGGGGCCCTCCTGAAAGAAGAGACCCAGTACTTC
NA	TRBV13	TRBJ2-3	many	CASSLLGRADTQYF	TGTGCCAGCAGCCTCTTAGGGCGCGCAGATACGCAGTATTTT
NA	TRBV28	TRBJ1-4	many	CASSQGLRPATNEKLFF	TGTGCCAGCAGTCAGGGACTACGGCCGGCAACTAATGAAAAACTGTTTTTT
TRBD2	TRBV5-6	TRBJ2-7	many	CASSTDTLAGRVYEQYF	TGTGCCAGCAGCACCGACACACTAGCGGGACGAGTCTACGAGCAGTACTTC
NA	TRBV7-2	TRBJ1-3	many	CASSLVLGGAFENTIYF	TGTGCCAGCAGCTTAGTCTTGGGGGGCGCATTCGAAAACACCATATATTTT
NA	TRBV5-3	TRBJ2-2	NA	CASSPEVRADTGELFF	TGTGCCAGCAGCCCAGAAGTGAGGGCGGACACCGGGGAGCTGTTTTTT
NA	TRBV4-3	TRBJ1-1	NA	CASSQQVGTEAFF	TGCGCCAGCAGCCAACAGGTTGGCACTGAAGCTTTCTTT
TRBD1	TRBV9	TRBJ2-7	NA	CASNVTGGPYEQYF	TGTGCCAGCAACGTGACAGGGGGTCCCTACGAGCAGTACTTC
TRBD1	TRBV19	TRBJ1-6	many	CASSIIAATGGIYNSPLHF	TGTGCCAGTAGTATAATAGCCGCGACAGGGGGAATCTATAATTCACCCCTCCACTTT
TRBD1	TRBV19	TRBJ1-4	NA	CARKYRGVNEKLFF	TGTGCCAGGAAATACAGGGGAGTTAATGAAAAACTGTTTTTT
NA	TRBV6-2/TRBV6-3	TRBJ2-5	few	CASSQWAGTQETQYF	TGTGCCAGCAGCCAGTGGGCAGGGACCCAAGAGACCCAGTACTTC